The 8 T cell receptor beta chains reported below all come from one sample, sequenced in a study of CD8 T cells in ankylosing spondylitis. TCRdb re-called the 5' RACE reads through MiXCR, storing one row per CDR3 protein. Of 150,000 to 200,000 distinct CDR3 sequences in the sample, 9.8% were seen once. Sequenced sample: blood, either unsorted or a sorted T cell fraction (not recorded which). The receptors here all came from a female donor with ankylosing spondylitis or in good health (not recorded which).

Here the CDR3 reads CATKRAGANVLTF. The CDR3 DNA reads TGTGCCACCAAAAGAGCCGGGGCCAACGTCCTGACTTTC. J is TRBJ2-6 and V is TRBV27; D is unresolved. The germline V gene encodes CDR1 MNHEY and CDR2 SMNVEV (reference sequence). V gave up 10 bases and J gave up 4 bases, with 11 bases separating them. CDR3 length: 13 residues. The complete variable domain, with remaining parts taken from reference TRBV27 and TRBJ2-6, reads EAQVTQNPRYLITVTGKKLTVTCSQNMNHEYMSWYRQDPGLGLRQIYYSMNVEVTDKGDVPEGYKVSRKEKRNFPLILESPSPNQTSLYFCATKRAGANVLTFGAGSRLTVL.

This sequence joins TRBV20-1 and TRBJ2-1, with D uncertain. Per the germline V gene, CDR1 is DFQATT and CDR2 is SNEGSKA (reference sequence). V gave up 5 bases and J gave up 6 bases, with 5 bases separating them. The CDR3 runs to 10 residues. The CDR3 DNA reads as TGCAGTGCTCCTTTCAATGAGCAGTTCTTC. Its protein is CSAPFNEQFF.

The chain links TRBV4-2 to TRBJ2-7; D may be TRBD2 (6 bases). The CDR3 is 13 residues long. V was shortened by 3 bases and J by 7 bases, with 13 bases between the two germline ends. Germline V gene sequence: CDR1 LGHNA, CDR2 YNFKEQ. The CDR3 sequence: CASSQRDGGEQYF. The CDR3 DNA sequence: TGTGCCAGCAGCCAGCGGGATGGGGGGGAGCAGTACTTC.

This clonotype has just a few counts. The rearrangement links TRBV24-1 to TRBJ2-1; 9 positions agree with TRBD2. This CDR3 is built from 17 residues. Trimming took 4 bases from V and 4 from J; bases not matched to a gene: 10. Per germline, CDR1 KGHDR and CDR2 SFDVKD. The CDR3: CATSEGAGGTSYNEQFF. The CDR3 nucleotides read TGTGCCACCAGTGAGGGAGCGGGAGGTACTAGTTACAATGAGCAGTTCTTC.

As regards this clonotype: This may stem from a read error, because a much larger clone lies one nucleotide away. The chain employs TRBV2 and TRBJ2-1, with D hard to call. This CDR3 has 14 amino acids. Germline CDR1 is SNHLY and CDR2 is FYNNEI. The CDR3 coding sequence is TGTTCCAGCAGTGATTACTCTTCGGGCAATGAGCAGTTCTTC. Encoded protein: CSSSDYSSGNEQFF.

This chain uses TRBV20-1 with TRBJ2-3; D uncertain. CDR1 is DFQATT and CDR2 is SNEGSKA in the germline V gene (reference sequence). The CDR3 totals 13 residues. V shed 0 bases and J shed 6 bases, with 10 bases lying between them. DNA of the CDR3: TGCAGTGCTAGAGATATGATTGGGGATACGCAGTATTTT. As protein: CSARDMIGDTQYF.

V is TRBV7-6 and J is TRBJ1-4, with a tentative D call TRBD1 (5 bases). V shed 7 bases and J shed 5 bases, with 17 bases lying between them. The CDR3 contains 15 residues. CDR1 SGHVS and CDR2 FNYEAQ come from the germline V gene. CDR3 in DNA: TGTGCCAGCACCATTGGTGTGGGGCTAAATGAAAAACTGTTTTTT. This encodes CASTIGVGLNEKLFF.

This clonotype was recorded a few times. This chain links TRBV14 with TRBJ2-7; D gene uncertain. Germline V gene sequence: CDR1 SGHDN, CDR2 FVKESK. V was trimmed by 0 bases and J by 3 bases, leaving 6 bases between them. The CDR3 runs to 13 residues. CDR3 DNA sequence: TGTGCCAGCAGCCAAGACCCCTTCTACGAGCAGTACTTC. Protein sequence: CASSQDPFYEQYF.